One sample yielded the 18 T cell receptor beta chains listed below, sequenced in a study of cytomegalovirus exposure and HLA in healthy donors (dated by TCRdb to 2016 to 2017). The library was obtained by the immunoSEQ multiplex PCR assay. A mixture of 60 forward primers for TCR Vbeta segments and 13 reverse primers for TCR Jbeta segments was used in the multiplex PCR. Not all clones reach the TCRdb copy of this immuneACCESS table, which keeps in-frame sequences only. Checked studies attribute under half of the gap to unresolved V genes and leave the rest unexplained. The sample's own table lists 190,000 or so clones. Together, the top ten hold around 0.7% of the sample. The sequencing sample was made of PBMCs. Source of these receptors: a boy aged 5-17 years in good health and CMV-seronegative.

This chain links TRBV12-5 with TRBJ1-1; D ambiguous. The CDR3 loop spans 14 amino acids. CDR1 is LGHNT, CDR2 FRNRAP, per germline. Trimming took off 3 bases at V and 6 bases at J, with 14 bases between the two ends. The CDR3 DNA sequence: TGTGCTAGTGGTTTAGACGTCACCGGGGCTGAAGCTTTCTTT. As protein: CASGLDVTGAEAFF.

The chain has TRBV6-6 and TRBJ1-1; 8 positions match TRBD1. This CDR3 is 14 amino acids long. Per germline, CDR1 MNHNY and CDR2 SVGAGI (reference sequence). The V gene end was trimmed by 5 bases and the J gene end by 5 bases; junction bases not matched to a gene: 7. CDR3 nucleotide sequence: TGTGCCAGCAGTCAGACAGGGGAGGGAACTGAAGCTTTCTTT. It specifies CASSQTGEGTEAFF.

CDR3 sequence: CASSLRPRGTANTGELFF. As DNA, the CDR3 is TGCGCCAGCAGCCTTCGCCCTCGCGGGACAGCCAACACCGGGGAGCTGTTTTTT. This chain links TRBV4-1 with TRBJ2-2; D might be TRBD1 (7 bases). CDR1 is MGHRA and CDR2 is YSYEKL in the germline V gene. The CDR3 is 18 amino acids. V was shortened by 4 bases and J by 2 bases, with 20 bases between the two germline ends.

The V gene is TRBV4-2, the J gene TRBJ1-6, with D perhaps matching TRBD1 (6 bases). Germline-derived CDR1 and CDR2 are LGHNA and YNFKEQ. V was trimmed by 3 bases and J by 9 bases, leaving 15 bases between them. The CDR3 loop spans 15 amino acids. The CDR3, as DNA: TGTGCCAGCAGCCAGTCTTTTGGGGGCAGTTCACCCCTCCACTTT. Amino acids: CASSQSFGGSSPLHF.

The chain carries TRBV4-1 and TRBJ1-5; D is uncertain. The CDR3 extends over 16 amino acids. Germline V gene data show CDR1 as MGHRA and CDR2 as YSYEKL. V lost 1 base, J lost 10 bases, and 20 bases lay in between. The CDR3 DNA sequence: TGCGCCAGCAGCCAAGTTAGTGGCGGCACCCGCCGCCCCCAGCATTTT. This translates into CASSQVSGGTRRPQHF.

The chain is built from TRBV5-1 and TRBJ1-4, with 8 nucleotides matching TRBD1. The germline CDR1 and CDR2 sequences are SGHRS and YFSETQ. This CDR3 comprises 15 residues. V was pared by 0 bases and J by 5 bases, with 3 bases of the junction left unmatched. The CDR3 is CASSLEGTGNEKLFF. CDR3 in DNA: TGCGCCAGCAGCTTGGAGGGGACAGGAAATGAAAAACTGTTTTTT.

This chain connects TRBV18 to TRBJ1-2; 9 bases agree with TRBD1. Germline CDR1 KGHSH, CDR2 LQKENI. The CDR3 sequence is 12 residues long. J lost 8 bases, V lost 9 bases, and 7 bases had no gene match. As DNA, the CDR3 is TGTGCCAGTTCGGGACAGGGCGTGGGCTACACCTTC. Translating it yields CASSGQGVGYTF.

The chain joins TRBV29-1 to TRBJ2-1, with 8 bases identical to TRBD2. This CDR3 has 14 amino acids. V shed 3 bases, J shed 7 bases, and the junction held 8 bases outside the gene matches. The V gene's germline CDR1 is SQVTM and CDR2 ANQGSEA. DNA for the CDR3: TGCAGCGTTGAGGCTAGCGGGTGGGGTAATGAGCAGTTCTTC. Protein product: CSVEASGWGNEQFF.

The chain combines TRBV7-3 with TRBJ2-1; perhaps TRBD1 as D (6 bases). This CDR3 comprises 13 residues. Deletions cut 5 bases from V and 6 bases from J, with 11 bases between. CDR1 and CDR2 (germline): SGHTA, FQGTGA. CDR3: CASSGGQFNEQFF. The CDR3 DNA follows: TGTGCCAGCAGCGGAGGACAGTTCAATGAGCAGTTCTTC. Full variable domain (missing parts from reference TRBV7-3 and TRBJ2-1): GAGVSQTPSNKVTEKGKYVELRCDPISGHTALYWYRQSLGQGPEFLIYFQGTGAADDSGLPNDRFFAVRPEGSVSTLKIQRTERGDSAVYLCASSGGQFNEQFFGPGTRLTVL.

V is TRBV6-5 and J is TRBJ2-5; D gene ambiguous. The DNA end is a closer match to TRBJ2-7, so the J assignment may be wrong. Germline CDR1 reads MNHEY; CDR2 reads SVGAGI. The length of the CDR3 is 14 residues. CDR3 in DNA: TGTGCCAGCAGTTATGGGCCAGGTACCTACGAGCAGTACTTC. Its protein is CASSYGPGTYEQYF.

This rearrangement joins TRBV19 to TRBJ1-2; 7 bases line up with TRBD1. J was trimmed by 6 bases and V by 7 bases; bases with no gene match: 17. There are 16 residues in the CDR3. CDR1 LNHDA and CDR2 SQIVND come from the germline V gene (reference sequence). The CDR3 sequence: CASTYTPGRGSHGYTF. The CDR3 region has the DNA TGTGCCAGTACCTATACCCCCGGCAGGGGGTCTCATGGCTACACCTTC.

The CDR3 is CASSSKLHEQFF. The CDR3 bases are TGTGCCAGCAGCTCTAAGTTACATGAGCAGTTCTTC. This rearrangement joins TRBV7-2 to TRBJ2-1; no reliable D call. The V end lost 4 bases, the J end lost 8 bases, and 9 bases lay between the germline ends. Germline CDR1 reads SGHTA; CDR2 reads FQGNSA. The CDR3 covers 12 residues.

This rearrangement joins TRBV19 to TRBJ1-1; D is undetermined. The V gene lost 1 base and the J gene lost 5 bases, with 11 bases spanning the gap. Germline lookup yields CDR1 LNHDA and CDR2 SQIVND (reference sequence). The length of the CDR3 is 14 residues. CDR3 DNA sequence: TGTGCCAGTAGTATAGTTAGTGGAGGAACTGAAGCTTTCTTT. This gives the protein CASSIVSGGTEAFF.

The rearrangement links TRBV11-3 to TRBJ2-2, with D perhaps TRBD1 (6 bases). Between the trimmed V and J ends, which lost 5 bases and 4 bases, there was a span of 8 bases. The CDR3 spans 13 residues. Germline-derived CDR1 and CDR2 are SGHNT and YENEEA. The chain's CDR3 is CASSQGGTGELFF. Written as DNA, the CDR3 is TGTGCCAGCAGCCAAGGGGGCACCGGGGAGCTGTTTTTT.

J is TRBJ2-2 and V is TRBV7-3; D ambiguous. This CDR3 spans 12 amino acids. V dropped 3 bases and J dropped 5 bases, with 4 bases sitting between them. Germline CDR1 SGHTA, CDR2 FQGTGA. The CDR3 region is CASSFLTGELFF. The CDR3 DNA reads TGTGCCAGCAGCTTTTTAACCGGGGAGCTGTTTTTT.

The chain joins TRBV5-4 to TRBJ1-2; 7 nucleotides align to TRBD1. The V gene end was trimmed by 4 bases and the J gene end by 7 bases; junction bases not matched to a gene: 4. This CDR3 region has 12 residues. CDR1 SGHNT and CDR2 YYREEE come from the germline V gene (reference sequence). The DNA for the CDR3 is TGTGCCAGCAGCCCTGGACAGGTTGGCTACACCTTC. Translating gives CASSPGQVGYTF.

The chain carries TRBV19 and TRBJ2-7; no reliable D call. Germline lookup yields CDR1 LNHDA and CDR2 SQIVND (reference sequence). Trimming cost V 3 bases and J 2 bases, with 8 bases left between them. The CDR3 consists of 13 residues. The CDR3 bases are TGTGCCAGTAGTATGGCCTCCGCCTACGAGCAGTACTTC. Its translation is CASSMASAYEQYF.

The chain combines TRBV5-1 with TRBJ2-2, with TRBD1 identical over 11 bases. Germline loops: CDR1 SGHRS, CDR2 YFSETQ. V was pared by 3 bases and J by 3 bases, with 1 base of the junction left unmatched. This CDR3 region has 15 residues. The CDR3 sequence: CASSWTGGHTGELFF. Written as DNA, the CDR3 is TGCGCCAGCAGCTGGACAGGGGGCCACACCGGGGAGCTGTTTTTT.